What follows are 20 T cell receptor beta chains derived from one specimen sequenced in a study of tumor and adjacent non-tumor tissue in lung cancer. This sample's RNA came from whole unsorted tissue. A modified ARM-PCR protocol with three rounds of nested PCR amplified TCRbeta. Via MiXCR, TCRdb re-called the multiplex PCR reads, giving one row per CDR3 protein. The sample has 120,000 or so distinct CDR3 sequences; 55% to 75% are singletons. The sequencing sample was made of lung tumor tissue. Receptors were obtained from a young man with non-small cell lung cancer.

Notes on this clonotype: Given a much more abundant clone one base away, this may be a read error. This chain joins TRBV20-1 and TRBJ1-1; D gene ambiguous. CDR3 size: 11 residues. The germline CDR1 and CDR2 sequences are DFQATT and SNEGSKA (reference sequence). The CDR3 DNA follows: TGCAATGCGTCAGGGAACACTGAAGCTTTCTTT. Its translation is CNASGNTEAFF.

Note on this clonotype: A single base separates this from a much larger clone, so it may be a read error. The chain combines TRBV6-1 with TRBJ2-7; 10 bases agree with TRBD1. Germline values: CDR1 MNHNS, CDR2 SASEGT. The CDR3 loop spans 12 amino acids. Trimming cost V 10 bases and J 7 bases; bases outside gene matches: 7. In nucleotides, the CDR3 is TGTGCCATGGGACAGGGGATAGGTGAGCAGTACTTC. Encoded protein: CAMGQGIGEQYF.

To note about this clonotype: Since a much larger clone is just one base distant, this may be a read error. CDR3 nucleotides: TGCGCCAGCAGCCAGCCGGCCGGGACTAGCTTAAAGCAACGACTCACCGGGGAGCTGTTTTTT. Translated, it gives CASSQPAGTSLKQRLTGELFF. The rearrangement joins TRBV4-3 to TRBJ2-2, with 9 bases fitting TRBD2. CDR1 LGHNA and CDR2 YSLEER come from the germline V gene. The CDR3 spans 21 residues. J was trimmed by 4 bases and V by 3 bases; bases with no gene match: 21.

With respect to this clonotype: At one of its ends the junction is not consistent with the germline gene, which may arise from a read error. The gene calls are TRBV11-2 and TRBJ2-3; no clear D gene. The length of the CDR3 is 15 residues. Germline CDR1 SGHAT, CDR2 FQNNGV. The CDR3 reads CASSNHITPTDTQYF. The CDR3 nucleotides read TGTGCCAGCAGCAATCACATAACCCCCACAGATACGCAATATTTT.

This clonotype was counted at least ten times. This chain links TRBV20-1 with TRBJ2-1, with 9 bases aligning to TRBD1. V lost 6 bases to trimming and J lost 0 bases; unmatched junction nucleotides: 6. CDR1 is DFQATT and CDR2 is SNEGSKA in the germline V gene (reference sequence). CDR3 size: 15 residues. Here the CDR3 DNA reads TGCAGTGCGCGGACAGGGGTAGGCTCCTACAATGAGCAGTTCTTC. This sequence encodes CSARTGVGSYNEQFF.

As regards this clonotype: Given the absence of the conserved phenylalanine or tryptophan at the CDR3 end, a read error is likely. The CDR3 nucleotides are TGTGCCAGTAGTCAGGGGATAGGCAATCAGCCCCAGCATCTT. This sequence encodes CASSQGIGNQPQHL. V usage is TRBV12-3 or TRBV12-4 and J usage is TRBJ1-5; possibly TRBD1 for D (6 bases). V lost 9 bases to trimming and J lost 2 bases, with 14 bases between them. The CDR3 has 14 amino acids.

Points on this clonotype: As the CDR3 is not closed by the conserved phenylalanine or tryptophan, this likely results from a read error. The J gene is TRBJ2-5, the V gene TRBV6-1; unclear D gene. CDR1 is MNHNS and CDR2 is SASEGT in the germline V gene. The CDR3 consists of 10 residues. CDR3 residues: CACRKETQYL. The CDR3 DNA sequence: TGTGCCTGCAGAAAAGAGACCCAGTACTTA.

This clonotype appeared many times. DNA of the CDR3: TGCAGTGCGGGGGTGTGGAATGAGCAGTTCTTC. This encodes CSAGVWNEQFF. V and J are TRBV20-1 and TRBJ2-1; the D gene could be TRBD1 or TRBD2 (5 bases each). The CDR3 is 11 residues long. Looked up from germline, CDR1 is DFQATT and CDR2 is SNEGSKA (reference sequence). V lost 6 bases to trimming and J lost 7 bases, with 10 bases between them.

The chain uses TRBV5-1 and TRBJ2-5; no definite D call. Trimming left V 0 bases short and J 2 bases short, with 8 bases between. There are 14 residues in the CDR3. Germline lookup yields CDR1 SGHRS and CDR2 YFSETQ. The CDR3 spells CASSLGGLQETQYF. As DNA, the CDR3 is TGCGCCAGCAGCTTGGGAGGTCTACAAGAGACCCAGTACTTC.

A note on this clonotype: A single base separates this from a much larger clone, so it may be a read error. This sequence joins TRBV12-3 or TRBV12-4 and TRBJ2-1; D is unclear. The CDR3 consists of 16 residues. Trimming stripped 6 bases from V and 7 bases from J, with 22 bases between. The CDR3 nucleotides are TGTGCCAGCAGCCCTGGGATAGATCGTAAAAGGAATGAGCAGTTCTTC. Protein: CASSPGIDRKRNEQFF.

This clonotype was seen repeatedly, ten times or more. This chain uses TRBV6-6 with TRBJ2-3; TRBD1 matches at 9 bases. The CDR3 runs to 14 residues. V lost 4 bases and J lost 3; bases outside the gene matches: 2. Germline lookup yields CDR1 MNHNY and CDR2 SVGAGI (reference sequence). The CDR3 loop is CASSWTGATDTQYF. The CDR3 region has the DNA TGTGCCAGCAGTTGGACAGGGGCTACAGATACGCAGTATTTT.

About this clonotype: A clone one base away is much larger, so this may be a read error. The chain couples TRBV12-3 or TRBV12-4 to TRBJ2-3, with D unresolved. Trimming pared 7 bases from V and 5 bases from J, leaving 19 bases between. There are 15 residues in the CDR3. In nucleotides, the CDR3 is TGTGCCAGCAATCCAAGCGATGTGGAAGGAGATACGCAGTATTTT. The encoded protein is CASNPSDVEGDTQYF.

Details on this clonotype: Without the conserved terminal phenylalanine or tryptophan, this CDR3 likely stems from a read error. The gene calls are TRBV6-6 and TRBJ1-5; TRBD1 might be the D (5 bases). The CDR3 extends over 17 amino acids. The V and J ends lost 6 bases and 1 base respectively, with 19 bases between them. Germline lookup yields CDR1 MNHNY and CDR2 SVGAGI (reference sequence). CDR3 residues: CASSSRGDMVSNQPQHL. For the CDR3, the DNA is TGTGCCAGCAGCTCTAGGGGTGACATGGTAAGCAATCAGCCCCAGCATCTT.

About this clonotype: A much larger clone lies a single base off, so this may be a read error. The V call is TRBV20-1, the J call TRBJ1-2, with D tentatively TRBD1 (6 bases). The CDR3 has 13 residues. The germline CDR1 and CDR2 sequences are DFQATT and SNEGSKA (reference sequence). CDR3 sequence: CSARATGAGGYAF. The CDR3 DNA reads as TGCAGTGCTAGAGCGACGGGGGCTGGAGGCTACGCCTTC.

There are many counts of this clonotype. J is TRBJ2-7 and V is TRBV12-3 or TRBV12-4; D perhaps matches TRBD2 (6 bases). V gave up 1 base and J gave up 6 bases, with 7 bases separating them. The CDR3 covers 12 residues. The CDR3 protein is CASSLGRAEQYF. CDR3 nucleotides: TGTGCCAGCAGTTTAGGGAGGGCCGAGCAGTACTTC.

Details on this clonotype: One end of the junction does not line up with germline, which may come from a read error. V usage is TRBV6-2 or TRBV6-3 and J usage is TRBJ1-1; weak D call: TRBD1 (5 bases). This CDR3 is built from 14 residues. Per the germline V gene, CDR1 is MNHEY and CDR2 is SVGEGT. In DNA form, the CDR3 reads TGTGCCAGCAACCGAGCGGGGGGGAACACTGAAGCTTACTTT. Its translation: CASNRAGGNTEAYF.

About this clonotype itself: The junction differs from germline at one of its ends, possibly a read error. J is TRBJ2-5 and V is TRBV29-1; 7 nucleotides agree with TRBD2. Germline CDR1 is SQVTM and CDR2 is ANQGSEA. The CDR3 runs to 12 residues. Written as DNA, the CDR3 is TGCAGCGTGCGACTAGCCGGGGAAACCCATTACTTC. Its protein product is CSVRLAGETHYF.

Comment on this clonotype: With a much larger clone just one base away, this may be a read error. In this CDR3 the conserved last residue, phenylalanine or tryptophan, is missing, so a read error is likely. V usage is TRBV13 and J usage is TRBJ2-5; D possibly corresponds to TRBD1 (5 bases). Per the germline V gene, CDR1 is PRHDT and CDR2 is FYEKMQ (reference sequence). V was clipped by 0 bases and J by 2 bases, with 10 bases between them. The CDR3 is 15 amino acids. For the CDR3, the DNA is TGTGCCAGCAGCTTAGGCCAGGGCCATCAAGAGACCCAGTACTTA. Protein sequence: CASSLGQGHQETQYL.

Only one count was recorded for this clonotype. Being one base from a much bigger clone, this may be a read error. The rearrangement uses TRBV6-1 and TRBJ2-7; 9 nucleotides align to TRBD2. The length of the CDR3 is 15 residues. Germline V gene lookup returns CDR1 MNHNS and CDR2 SASEGT. This chain's CDR3 is CANSTGTSLSYEQYF. The CDR3, as DNA: TGTGCCAACAGTACCGGGACTAGCCTTTCCTACGAGCAGTACTTC.

In the case of this clonotype: The junction differs from germline at one of its ends, possibly a read error. The V call is TRBV11-2, the J call TRBJ1-1; D not resolved. Germline V lookup: CDR1 SGHAT, CDR2 FQNNGV. The length of the CDR3 is 13 residues. The CDR3 sequence is CASLVTEGAEAFF. Written as DNA, the CDR3 is TGCGCCAGCTTAGTGACGGAGGGCGCTGAAGCTTTCTTT.